This is a list of T cell receptor beta chains from one sample in a study of graft-versus-host responses after intestinal transplantation. Clones were read by immunoSEQ multiplex PCR, and TCRdb kept only the in-frame ones, dropping some. The sample carries 84,000 or so clones, more than 90% recorded once. These receptors lack a known antigen. Sequencing was performed on unstimulated CD4+ T cells sorted from spleen or lymph node cells, taken before intestinal transplant. These receptors were collected from a human donor who received an intestinal transplant. Each CDR3 is given with its conserved first and last residue. Each record gives: V gene, CDR3 length, D gene, J gene, CDR3 protein. A D gene is named only where the DNA matches it firmly.

V gene: TRBV6-6; CDR3 length: 14; D gene: -; J gene: TRBJ1-1; CDR3 protein: CASSYSVTNTEAFF
V gene: TRBV6-1; CDR3 length: 15; D gene: -; J gene: TRBJ2-3; CDR3 protein: CASSLSGTATDTQYF
V gene: TRBV28; CDR3 length: 20; D gene: -; J gene: TRBJ2-6; CDR3 protein: CASSRPFRRVNLSGANVLTF
V gene: TRBV18; CDR3 length: 18; D gene: TRBD1; J gene: TRBJ1-2; CDR3 protein: CASSSKTGTGWTNYGYTF
V gene: TRBV7-9; CDR3 length: 13; D gene: TRBD2; J gene: TRBJ2-7; CDR3 protein: CASSLVEGGSKYF
V gene: TRBV7-6; CDR3 length: 15; D gene: TRBD2; J gene: TRBJ2-3; CDR3 protein: CASSSTMTSIDTQYF
V gene: TRBV9; CDR3 length: 16; D gene: -; J gene: TRBJ2-1; CDR3 protein: CASSVDAGSYYNEQFF
V gene: TRBV2; CDR3 length: 15; D gene: TRBD1; J gene: TRBJ2-3; CDR3 protein: CASSRTGFSTDTQYF
V gene: TRBV28; CDR3 length: 16; D gene: -; J gene: TRBJ2-1; CDR3 protein: CASSSGPLLNNHEQFF
V gene: TRBV6-1; CDR3 length: 17; D gene: -; J gene: TRBJ1-2; CDR3 protein: CASSGDSSMRKIYGYTF